Sequencing of this T cell receptor beta chain was carried out in a study of human T cells and chemical hapten exposure (dated by TCRdb to 2020 to 2023). With respect to the entire study: For sensitization, 2% DPC in acetone was applied to a 2 cm by 2 cm area of upper inner arm skin. The mostly female patient cohort included alopecia areata with under or over 50% scalp involvement, alopecia totalis and alopecia universalis. Blood for TCR sequencing was provided by twenty-nine alopecia patients at one to four time points (pre-sensitization, 2, 6 and 24 weeks). In alopecia patients, the study followed how the peripheral blood TCR repertoire changed in vivo over primary and secondary sensitization to diphenylcyclopropenone (DPC), a hapten. Patch testing on the upper back used Finn chambers containing 0.01% DPC, with scoring done after 6 days according to International Contact Dermatitis Research Group standards. Patient blood was sampled pre-sensitization (week 0) and at 2, 6 and about 24 weeks after DPC sensitization. Weekly therapeutic DPC doses were additionally applied to the scalp of patients throughout the approximately 24-week study period. The libraries were sequenced as a pool, and the TCR yield per sample differed mostly because of small variations in library volumes within the pool. The investigation overall reported the following: No change with DPC sensitization was found in the number of TCRs above 1 in 1000 frequency, and no evidence of global repertoire structure alterations was found. Patch test score was positively correlated with the number of PT1 expanded TCRs, with significance at thresholds 8, 16 and 32 but not at 4. Compared with pre-sensitization or healthy control sets, expanded TCRs formed significantly more large CDR3 similarity clusters, which is consistent with antigen-driven responses. Because all patients had alopecia, a presumed autoimmune disease, the immune response of the patients might differ from that of healthy individuals. After repeated subsampling, the strength of the expansion versus patch-test correlation and the threshold at which it became significant changed.

Deletion took 6 bases off V and 4 bases off J, with a span of 10 bases between the germline ends. The CDR3 goes from the cysteine to the phenylalanine over 13 residues. The kept DNA is CDR3 alone, 39 bases in frame from the first base. Receptor libraries were prepared by RACE. Sequencing instrument: NextSeq 500. Library preparation attached unique molecular identifiers to individual cDNA molecules for quantitative, reproducible TCR counting. Both TCR alpha and TCR beta chains were sequenced from each blood RNA sample. The published analysis was carried out like this. The median number of TCRs per sample was over 95,000, ranging from about 23,224 to 700,000. The Decombinator software suite was used to annotate the V, J and CDR3 of the TCR reads. Every sample was subsampled to the same number of TCRs (28,000) for the PS versus PT1 abundance plots. Expanded TCRs were defined as absent before sensitization and observed at least eight times at the 2-week time point. Using fastp trimming at Q25 and MiXCR clonotype assembly, TCRdb reanalyzed the public sequencing data and kept in-frame beta chains. Records with the same CDR3 protein are collapsed into one entry carrying the most frequent genes and DNA. For this entry, the V and J calls and clone size follow TCRdb and not the study's own pipeline. A total of some 380,000 distinct CDR3 sequences appear in this sample, around 5% of them only once. Approximately 2.3% of the sample is taken by the ten largest.

What the time point label conveys for this sample: patch test 1, 2 weeks after DPC sensitization. Reading the label with the study, this specimen's treatment or condition is: therapeutic diphenylcyclopropenone sensitization with weekly scalp DPC. Blood at each patch-test visit was drawn before the patch test was applied. Patients were eligible if aged 18 to 70, diagnosed with alopecia and judged suitable for DPC therapy, and pregnant patients were excluded. Total RNA was extracted from unfractionated whole blood collected in Tempus Blood RNA tubes. This clonotype was picked up many times. It lacks a known antigen. Base qualities are missing; no much larger clone stands one base away.

This sample comprised whole blood, obtained in connection with sensitization to the hapten diphenylcyclopropenone (DPC). The clonotype was recovered from a woman in her forties or fifties with alopecia areata. Some clones in this sample may be carry-over from other donors' samples. Rearrangement joined TRBV12-3 or TRBV12-4 to TRBJ1-5; the D segment cannot be called with confidence. The DNA reads as follows: TGTGCCAGCAGCCCTGGACGGAATCAGCCCCAGCATTTT. This codes for CASSPGRNQPQHF.